The 31 T cell receptor beta chains below come from one sample, sequenced in a study of blood T cell repertoires in COVID-19. Sequencing used immunoSEQ multiplex PCR; TCRdb keeps in-frame clones, though not all of them. The top ten hold more than 5% of the sample, which has about 12,000 clones, 60% to 75% seen once. Sequencing was done on a sample of peripheral blood. The receptors were sampled from a man aged 60 to 75 with COVID-19, enrolled during active disease.

The chain is built from TRBV7-9 and TRBJ1-1; D is unclear. From germline, CDR1 is SEHNR and CDR2 FQNEAQ (reference sequence). With 11 bases removed from V and 1 base from J, the gap between germline ends came to 11 bases. The CDR3 consists of 12 residues. The CDR3 protein is CAGVRENTEAFF. The CDR3 nucleotides are TGTGCCGGCGTGCGGGAGAACACTGAAGCTTTCTTT.

The V and J genes are TRBV28 and TRBJ2-4, with D possibly TRBD2 on 5 matching bases. CDR3 length: 14 residues. Trimming cost V 2 bases and J 2 bases, with 7 bases left between them. Germline V gene sequence: CDR1 MDHEN, CDR2 SYDVKM. The CDR3 DNA is TGTGCCAGCAGTTTAGCGGGTTCCAAAAACATTCAGTACTTC. This gives the protein CASSLAGSKNIQYF. Complete variable domain (other parts from reference TRBV28 and TRBJ2-4): DVKVTQSSRYLVKRTGEKVFLECVQDMDHENMFWYRQDPGLGLRLIYFSYDVKMKEKGDIPEGYSVSREKKERFSLILESASTNQTSMYLCASSLAGSKNIQYFGAGTRLSVL.

The J gene is TRBJ2-3, the V gene TRBV14; D may be TRBD2 (5 bases). V lost 2 bases, J lost 3 bases, and 9 bases lay in between. CDR1 SGHDN and CDR2 FVKESK come from the germline V gene. This CDR3 has 14 residues. The CDR3, as DNA: TGTGCCAGCAGCCAACCGGGGATGACAGATACGCAGTATTTT. It translates to CASSQPGMTDTQYF.

The CDR3 sequence: CASSYGQGGNGYTF. CDR3 bases: TGTGCCAGCAGTTACGGGCAGGGCGGAAATGGCTACACCTTC. The chain couples TRBV6-5 to TRBJ1-2, with D maybe TRBD1 (5 bases). Germline CDR1 MNHEY, CDR2 SVGAGI. The V end was cut by 2 bases, the J end by 6 bases, with 13 bases between. The CDR3 runs 14 residues.

This clone was found once. This chain uses TRBV4-2 with TRBJ2-3; a weak D match, TRBD2 (6 bases). Trimming cost V 4 bases and J 0 bases, with 17 bases left between them. Germline V gives CDR1 LGHNA, CDR2 YNFKEQ. The CDR3 totals 17 residues. The CDR3 bases are TGTGCCAGCAGCCGGATCACTAGCCCTTTTAGCACAGATACGCAGTATTTT. The encoded protein is CASSRITSPFSTDTQYF.

The J gene is TRBJ1-1, the V gene TRBV19; 10 nucleotides line up with TRBD1. The CDR3 is made up of 13 amino acids. Germline trimming cut 7 bases from V and 8 bases from J; bases unmatched to any gene: 7. Germline V gene data show CDR1 as LNHDA and CDR2 as SQIVND (reference sequence). In nucleotides, the CDR3 is TGTGCCAGTAAAGGGCGACAGGGGGCAGAAGCTTTCTTT. It yields the protein CASKGRQGAEAFF.

The V and J genes are TRBV21-1 and TRBJ2-7; the D segment call TRBD2 is taken from the table without a DNA check. TRBV21-1 is a pseudogene locus. The CDR3 totals 18 residues. The CDR3 region has the DNA TGTGCCAGCAGCAAAAACCGAGCGGGAGTAGGGTTGGACTACGAGCAGTACGTC. Protein: CASSKNRAGVGLDYEQYV.

The chain is built from TRBV3-1 (or the pseudogene TRBV3-2) and TRBJ1-5, with TRBD1 as a possible D gene (6 bases). The CDR3 is 14 residues long. Trimming pared 3 bases from V and 3 bases from J, leaving 9 bases between. CDR1 and CDR2 from the germline V gene are LGHDT and YNNKEL (reference sequence). CDR3 sequence: CASSHRGTNQPQHF. Written as DNA, the CDR3 is TGTGCCAGCAGCCACAGGGGCACCAATCAGCCCCAGCATTTT.

The chain couples TRBV10-3 to TRBJ2-1; D might be TRBD1 (6 bases). Germline V gene data show CDR1 as ENHRY and CDR2 as SYGVKD. The CDR3 is made up of 13 amino acids. V was clipped by 5 bases and J by 5 bases, with 10 bases between them. The DNA of the CDR3 is TGTGCCATCAGTACAGGGTTGGACAATGAGCAGTTCTTC. It is translated as CAISTGLDNEQFF.

This chain links TRBV19 with TRBJ2-5; maybe TRBD2 (5 bases). CDR3 length: 13 amino acids. Between the trimmed V and J ends, which lost 1 base and 6 bases, there was a span of 9 bases. From germline, CDR1 is LNHDA and CDR2 SQIVND (reference sequence). CDR3 residues: CASSIADFQTQYF. CDR3 nucleotide sequence: TGTGCCAGTAGTATAGCGGACTTCCAGACCCAGTACTTC.

V gene TRBV18 combines with J gene TRBJ2-7; 9 nucleotides agree with TRBD1. Germline loops: CDR1 KGHSH, CDR2 LQKENI. The CDR3 covers 15 residues. The V and J ends lost 6 bases and 0 bases, in that order; junction bases with no gene match: 6. CDR3 protein: CASSSPGQGSYEQYF. Here the CDR3 DNA reads TGTGCCAGCTCCTCTCCGGGACAGGGCTCCTACGAGCAGTACTTC. Full variable domain (missing parts from reference TRBV18 and TRBJ2-7): NAGVMQNPRHLVRRRGQEARLRCSPMKGHSHVYWYRQLPEEGLKFMVYLQKENIIDESGMPKERFSAEFPKEGPSILRIQQVVRGDSAAYFCASSSPGQGSYEQYFGPGTRLTVT.

The V and J genes are TRBV16 and TRBJ2-2; D perhaps matches TRBD2 (5 bases). The CDR3 extends over 16 amino acids. Trimming removed 2 bases at V and 4 bases at J, with 14 bases between. Germline-derived CDR1 and CDR2 are KGHSY and FQNENV. CDR3 nucleotides: TGTGCCAGCAGCCAAAGACGGGGAGTGGGCACCGGGGAGCTGTTTTTT. Translation gives CASSQRRGVGTGELFF.

V usage is TRBV5-1 and J usage is TRBJ2-7; 7 bases align to TRBD1. Germline V gene sequence: CDR1 SGHRS, CDR2 YFSETQ. Trimming cost V 4 bases and J 6 bases; bases outside gene matches: 7. This CDR3 contains 13 residues. CDR3 residues: CASSPNDRAEQYV. The CDR3 DNA reads as TGCGCCAGCAGCCCAAACGACAGGGCCGAGCAGTACGTC.

The chain joins TRBV19 to TRBJ1-5; 7 nucleotides agree with TRBD1. The germline V gene has CDR1 LNHDA and CDR2 SQIVND (reference sequence). This CDR3 comprises 17 residues. The ends lost 8 bases at V and 0 bases at J; junction bases unmatched: 13. The CDR3 sequence: CASSREDRIYSNQPQHF. The CDR3 DNA follows: TGTGCCAGTTCCCGAGAGGACAGGATTTATAGCAATCAGCCCCAGCATTTT.

The rearrangement links TRBV5-8 to TRBJ1-4; D may be TRBD1 (5 bases). CDR3 length equals 17 residues. Trimming removed 0 bases at V and 3 bases at J, with 15 bases between. Per germline, CDR1 SGHTS and CDR2 YDEGEE. CDR3 in amino acids: CASSLEVRDSANEKLFF. The CDR3 region has the DNA TGTGCCAGCAGCTTGGAAGTCAGGGATTCAGCTAATGAAAAACTGTTTTTT.

J is TRBJ2-3 and V is TRBV28; unclear D gene. The V gene lost 5 bases and the J gene lost 2 bases, with 2 bases spanning the gap. The germline V gene has CDR1 MDHEN and CDR2 SYDVKM. This CDR3 contains 11 residues. The CDR3, as DNA: TGTGCCAGCAGTCTCACAGATACGCAGTATTTT. This gives the protein CASSLTDTQYF.

This chain joins TRBV5-4 and TRBJ2-1, with TRBD1 as a possible D gene (6 bases). CDR3 size: 13 residues. Between the trimmed V and J ends, which lost 4 bases and 4 bases, there was a span of 9 bases. Germline CDR1 SGHNT, CDR2 YYREEE (reference sequence). CDR3 coding DNA: TGTGCCAGCAGCCCCGGACAGTACAATGAGCAGTTCTTC. Residues: CASSPGQYNEQFF.

DNA of the CDR3: TGCGCCAGCAGCTTACAAGGGGTTAGCACTGAAGCTTTCTTT. Its protein product is CASSLQGVSTEAFF. V usage is TRBV5-1 and J usage is TRBJ1-1; TRBD1 is a possible D gene (5 bases). Per germline, CDR1 SGHRS and CDR2 YFSETQ. Trimming removed 2 bases at V and 4 bases at J, with 12 bases between. This CDR3 contains 14 residues.

V and J are TRBV12-3 or TRBV12-4 and TRBJ2-7, with no clear D. The CDR3 sequence is 13 residues long. Trimming removed 7 bases from V and 3 bases from J, with 13 bases in between. CDR3 nucleotides: TGTGCCAGCATGGCCGGAAACAGCTACGAGCAGTACGTC. Protein: CASMAGNSYEQYV.

This clone has just a few counts. The chain's CDR3 is CASSWGATNEKLFF. The CDR3 DNA reads as TGTGCCAGCAGTTGGGGGGCAACTAATGAAAAACTGTTTTTT. The V call is TRBV28, the J call TRBJ1-4, with D perhaps matching TRBD1 (5 bases). Trimming took off 4 bases at V and 0 bases at J, with 6 bases between the two ends. The germline V gene has CDR1 MDHEN and CDR2 SYDVKM. CDR3 size: 14 residues.

The V gene is TRBV9, the J gene TRBJ1-1; 7 bases are shared with TRBD1. V trimming: 7 bases; J trimming: 3 bases; junction bases outside the gene matches: 6. From germline, CDR1 is SGDLS and CDR2 YYNGEE. This CDR3 spans 13 amino acids. The CDR3 DNA reads as TGTGCCAGCGGCAGACAGGGCGACACTGAAGCTTTCTTT. This gives the protein CASGRQGDTEAFF.

V and J are TRBV6-5 and TRBJ2-5, with TRBD2 as a possible D gene (6 bases). CDR1 is MNHEY and CDR2 is SVGAGI in the germline V gene. V dropped 0 bases and J dropped 5 bases, with 16 bases sitting between them. CDR3 size: 16 residues. The CDR3 spells CASSYSGTGFGETQYF. DNA of the CDR3: TGTGCCAGCAGTTACTCTGGGACTGGCTTCGGGGAGACCCAGTACTTC.

The chain carries TRBV11-3 and TRBJ2-3; possibly TRBD1 for D (5 bases). Germline loops: CDR1 SGHNT, CDR2 YENEEA. The CDR3 has 14 amino acids. V lost 1 base and J lost 5, with 10 bases in between. CDR3 bases: TGTGCCAGCAGCTTAGGACAGAAGGGAGATACGCAGTATTTT. As protein: CASSLGQKGDTQYF. Supplemented by reference TRBV11-3 and TRBJ2-3, the full variable domain reads EAGVVQSPRYKIIEKKQPVAFWCNPISGHNTLYWYLQNLGQGPELLIRYENEEAVDDSQLPKDRFSAERLKGVDSTLKIQPAELGDSAVYLCASSLGQKGDTQYFGPGTRLTVL.

The rearrangement joins TRBV19 to TRBJ2-1, with TRBD1 matching over 10 bases. The CDR3 covers 18 residues. With V trimmed by 5 bases and J by 0 bases, 10 bases remained unmatched. CDR1 is LNHDA and CDR2 is SQIVND in the germline V gene (reference sequence). The CDR3 DNA reads TGTGCCAGTAGTGCGCGCGGGGGACAGGGGCTCTCCTACAATGAGCAGTTCTTC. Encoded protein: CASSARGGQGLSYNEQFF. The variable domain in full, completed from reference TRBV19 and TRBJ2-1, reads DGGITQSPKYLFRKEGQNVTLSCEQNLNHDAMYWYRQDPGQGLRLIYYSQIVNDFQKGDIAEGYSVSREKKESFPLTVTSAQKNPTAFYLCASSARGGQGLSYNEQFFGPGTRLTVL.

The table lists this clone with a count of one. The chain couples TRBV6-6 to TRBJ1-1; TRBD1 matches 7 bases. CDR3 size: 13 residues. Trimming at V came to 6 bases and at J to 3 bases, leaving 4 bases not matched to a gene. Germline assignment: CDR1 MNHNY and CDR2 SVGAGI (reference sequence). The CDR3 DNA sequence: TGTGCCAGCAGCAGACAGGGAGACACTGAAGCTTTCTTT. It codes for CASSRQGDTEAFF.

This sequence joins TRBV23-1 and TRBJ2-1; 12 positions agree with TRBD1. TRBV23-1 is treated as an ORF (open reading frame) with a function not yet certain. CDR3 length equals 15 residues. J lost 9 bases, V lost 5 bases, and 8 bases had no gene match. CDR3 nucleotides: TGCGCCAGCAGTAAGAAGGGACAGGGGGCCGGTGAGCAGTTCTTC. Residues: CASSKKGQGAGEQFF.

The V call is TRBV4-2, the J call TRBJ1-4; TRBD1 matches 7 bases. The V and J ends lost 1 base and 4 bases, in that order; junction bases with no gene match: 6. CDR3 length equals 16 residues. Germline assignment: CDR1 LGHNA and CDR2 YNFKEQ. This CDR3 is CASSQGGQIFNEKLFF. CDR3 in DNA: TGTGCCAGCAGCCAAGGGGGACAGATATTTAATGAAAAACTGTTTTTT.

This clone was seen a few times. The chain carries TRBV7-2 and TRBJ1-2, with 7 positions matching TRBD1. The CDR3 is 15 residues long. The J segment lost 5 bases and the V segment lost 4 bases, leaving 10 bases of the junction unmatched. Per germline, CDR1 SGHTA and CDR2 FQGNSA. Here the CDR3 reads CASSSGQSILYGYTF. CDR3 coding DNA: TGTGCCAGCAGCTCGGGACAGTCGATTCTTTATGGCTACACCTTC.

In its sample, this clone is medium-sized. This chain joins TRBV3-1 (or the pseudogene TRBV3-2) and TRBJ1-1, with D tentatively TRBD1 (6 bases). The CDR3 extends over 12 amino acids. The germline V and J ends were trimmed by 4 bases and 4 bases, with 7 bases remaining between them. Germline assignment: CDR1 LGHDT and CDR2 YNNKEL (reference sequence). Here the CDR3 DNA reads TGTGCCAGCAGCCCGACAGGCACTGAAGCTTTCTTT. This codes for CASSPTGTEAFF.

V usage is TRBV15 and J usage is TRBJ2-5, with a weak D call TRBD2 (6 bases). The CDR3 runs 13 residues. The V gene lost 7 bases and the J gene lost 4 bases, with 13 bases spanning the gap. Germline assignment: CDR1 LNHNV and CDR2 YYDKDF (reference sequence). In DNA, the CDR3 is TGTGCCACCACCCTAGCGTTAGGAGAGACCCAGTACTTC. This codes for CATTLALGETQYF.

V and J are TRBV5-6 and TRBJ2-7; perhaps TRBD2 as D (5 bases). V lost 2 bases and J lost 7, with 19 bases in between. Germline-derived CDR1 and CDR2 are SGHDT and YYEEEE. This CDR3 is built from 15 residues. CDR3 loop: CASSLKRELMWEQYV. The CDR3 nucleotides read TGTGCCAGCAGCTTAAAGAGGGAGTTGATGTGGGAGCAGTACGTC.